These 26 T cell receptor beta chains came from one sample sequenced in a study of OX40 agonist ivuxolimab in advanced cancers. Repertoires were generated with immunoSEQ multiplex PCR, while TCRdb's copy carries only in-frame clones and drops some. The sample comprises 100,000 to 150,000 clones, around 90% of which are singletons, and under 0.9% rests with the top ten. Material: CD4+ or CD8+ T cells sorted from blood, obtained in a trial of the OX40 agonist ivuxolimab. These TCRs come from an adult with an advanced solid tumor such as melanoma, head and neck, liver or kidney cancer.

The chain uses TRBV27 and TRBJ2-2; D possibly corresponds to TRBD1 (6 bases). Germline values: CDR1 MNHEY, CDR2 SMNVEV (reference sequence). This CDR3 is 14 amino acids long. The V end lost 6 bases, the J end lost 3 bases, and 11 bases lay between the germline ends. In DNA, the CDR3 is TGTGCCAGCAGGACAGGACAATACACCGGGGAGCTGTTTTTT. Amino acids: CASRTGQYTGELFF.

This chain connects TRBV7-2 to TRBJ1-5; 7 nucleotides agree with TRBD1. Trimming took 2 bases from V and 7 from J; bases not matched to a gene: 2. Germline CDR1 and CDR2: SGHTA and FQGNSA. The CDR3 is 13 residues long. The CDR3 DNA sequence: TGTGCCAGCAGCTTACAGGGGGACCAGCCCCAGCATTTT. Translating it yields CASSLQGDQPQHF.

Notes on this clone: The identical CDR3 is also encoded by other nucleotide sequences in the sample. This rearrangement joins TRBV5-8 to TRBJ1-5; D not certain. Germline V gene lookup returns CDR1 SGHTS and CDR2 YDEGEE. V lost 4 bases and J lost 6, with 11 bases in between. The CDR3 extends over 13 amino acids. CDR3 coding DNA: TGTGCCAGCAGCCGACTAGAGAGTCAGCCCCAGCATTTT. This translates into CASSRLESQPQHF.

J is TRBJ2-7 and V is TRBV27; D perhaps matches TRBD2 (6 bases). CDR3 length equals 13 residues. V was trimmed by 5 bases and J by 6 bases, leaving 14 bases between them. The germline V gene encodes CDR1 MNHEY and CDR2 SMNVEV (reference sequence). The chain's CDR3 is CASSPGTLGEQYF. DNA for the CDR3: TGTGCCAGCAGTCCCGGGACTCTAGGCGAGCAGTACTTC.

V gene TRBV10-3 combines with J gene TRBJ1-5, with D possibly being TRBD1 (5 bases). This CDR3 is built from 16 residues. The ends were cut back, 2 bases at V and 7 bases at J, with 18 bases in the middle. From germline, CDR1 is ENHRY and CDR2 SYGVKD. CDR3 nucleotide sequence: TGTGCCATCAGTGAGACTATAACTCGGGCAGGGCAGCCCCAGCATTTT. Translated, it gives CAISETITRAGQPQHF.

This chain links TRBV9 with TRBJ1-5, with D possibly matching TRBD1 (5 bases). The CDR3 is 15 amino acids. Germline lookup yields CDR1 SGDLS and CDR2 YYNGEE. Trimming shortened V by 4 bases and J by 0 bases, and 11 bases separated the two germline ends. CDR3 residues: CASSLGVGSNQPQHF. The CDR3, as DNA: TGTGCCAGCAGCTTAGGGGTGGGTAGCAATCAGCCCCAGCATTTT.

Written as DNA, the CDR3 is TGTGCCAGCTCACCACCGGGAGCCGGCCCCAATCAGCCCCAGCATTTT. Its translation: CASSPPGAGPNQPQHF. This chain links TRBV18 with TRBJ1-5; no firm D call. Germline V gene sequence: CDR1 KGHSH, CDR2 LQKENI. CDR3 length: 16 amino acids. The V and J ends lost 0 bases and 3 bases respectively, with 12 bases between them.

V gene TRBV19 combines with J gene TRBJ1-3; D ambiguous. Deletions cut 11 bases from V and 0 bases from J, with 8 bases between. The CDR3 is 12 amino acids. Germline V CDR1 and CDR2: LNHDA, SQIVND (reference sequence). CDR3 bases: TGTGCCGCAAAGGACTCTGGAAACACCATATATTTT. Protein product: CAAKDSGNTIYF.

The chain employs TRBV28 and TRBJ1-2; 9 nucleotides agree with TRBD1. The CDR3 sequence is 16 residues long. Per the germline V gene, CDR1 is MDHEN and CDR2 is SYDVKM. With V trimmed by 4 bases and J by 7 bases, 13 bases remained unmatched. The CDR3 region has the DNA TGTGCCAGCAGTTCAAGATTTACAGGGGGCTCTGGTGGCTACACCTTC. It translates to CASSSRFTGGSGGYTF.

The gene calls are TRBV11-3 and TRBJ1-1; D unclear. V lost 2 bases and J 0 bases, leaving 16 bases between the germline ends. This CDR3 has 17 amino acids. From germline, CDR1 is SGHNT and CDR2 YENEEA. The CDR3: CASSLFSDRFMNTEAFF. CDR3 DNA: TGTGCCAGCAGCTTATTCTCAGACCGTTTCATGAACACTGAAGCTTTCTTT.

The V and J genes are TRBV18 and TRBJ2-1, with TRBD2 identical over 10 bases. The CDR3 contains 15 residues. Per germline, CDR1 KGHSH and CDR2 LQKENI. J gave up 8 bases and V 1 base, and 5 bases lay outside the gene matches. The CDR3 sequence: CASSPQGLALHEQFF. DNA of the CDR3: TGTGCCAGCTCACCACAGGGACTAGCGCTTCATGAGCAGTTCTTC.

This chain connects TRBV6-5 to TRBJ2-1; D not resolved. Germline V lookup: CDR1 MNHEY, CDR2 SVGAGI. The CDR3 is made up of 16 amino acids. Trimming left V 1 base short and J 8 bases short, with 18 bases between. The CDR3 DNA is TGTGCCAGCAGTTACTTTGGCAACCTAATCCCTCATGAGCAGTTCTTC. This encodes CASSYFGNLIPHEQFF.

The chain joins TRBV5-4 to TRBJ2-5; no reliable D call. V dropped 1 base and J dropped 3 bases, with 7 bases sitting between them. The CDR3 extends over 13 amino acids. Germline V lookup: CDR1 SGHNT, CDR2 YYREEE (reference sequence). The CDR3 spells CASSLWAEETQYF. The CDR3 nucleotides are TGTGCCAGCAGCTTGTGGGCAGAAGAGACCCAGTACTTC.

The CDR3 coding sequence is TGTGCCAGCAGCGAGGGACAGGCCTATGGCTACACCTTC. This sequence encodes CASSEGQAYGYTF. The J gene is TRBJ1-2, the V gene TRBV6-6, with 8 bases lining up with TRBD1. Per the germline V gene, CDR1 is MNHNY and CDR2 is SVGAGI (reference sequence). V lost 6 bases to trimming and J lost 4 bases; unmatched junction nucleotides: 4. The CDR3 is made up of 13 amino acids.

The chain combines TRBV28 with TRBJ1-5; D gene unclear. The CDR3 runs to 15 residues. Germline V CDR1 and CDR2: MDHEN, SYDVKM. V was clipped by 7 bases and J by 3 bases, with 16 bases between them. In DNA form, the CDR3 reads TGTGCCAGCATCCCCTGGGGTTTCGACAATCAGCCCCAGCATTTT. Its protein product is CASIPWGFDNQPQHF.

The genes are TRBV18 and TRBJ1-4; a possible D gene is TRBD1 (6 bases). Trimming cost V 2 bases and J 5 bases, with 9 bases left between them. This CDR3 contains 14 residues. CDR1 is KGHSH and CDR2 is LQKENI in the germline V gene. In DNA, the CDR3 is TGTGCCAGCTCACCAAGCAGGGGAAATGAAAAACTGTTTTTT. This encodes CASSPSRGNEKLFF. The entire variable domain, with the rest obtained from reference TRBV18 and TRBJ1-4, is as follows: NAGVMQNPRHLVRRRGQEARLRCSPMKGHSHVYWYRQLPEEGLKFMVYLQKENIIDESGMPKERFSAEFPKEGPSILRIQQVVRGDSAAYFCASSPSRGNEKLFFGSGTQLSVL.

This chain connects TRBV7-8 to TRBJ2-5; TRBD2 aligns across 10 bases. CDR1 is SGHVS, CDR2 FQNEAQ, per germline. Losses at the gene ends were 2 bases for V and 0 bases for J; bases not matched to a gene: 3. There are 16 residues in the CDR3. Here the CDR3 reads CASSLRAGGNQETQYF. In nucleotides, the CDR3 is TGTGCCAGCAGCTTAAGAGCGGGAGGGAACCAAGAGACCCAGTACTTC.

CDR3 in DNA: TGTGCCAGCAGCCCCACGGAAAGCTCCTACGAGCAGTACTTC. Protein sequence: CASSPTESSYEQYF. J is TRBJ2-5 and V is TRBV13; no clear D gene. TRBJ2-7 matches the DNA end more closely, so the J call is doubtful. Germline V gene sequence: CDR1 PRHDT, CDR2 FYEKMQ (reference sequence). The CDR3 spans 14 residues.

The rearrangement links TRBV4-2 to TRBJ2-7; D may be TRBD1 (6 bases). The CDR3 is 15 residues long. CDR1 LGHNA and CDR2 YNFKEQ come from the germline V gene. Trimming shortened V by 1 base and J by 0 bases, and 10 bases separated the two germline ends. CDR3 loop: CASSQVDRSSYEQYF. The DNA of the CDR3 is TGTGCCAGCAGCCAAGTTGACAGGTCCTCCTACGAGCAGTACTTC.

A single count supports this clone. The rearrangement uses TRBV28 and TRBJ2-1, with 9 bases fitting TRBD2. In germline, CDR1 is MDHEN, CDR2 SYDVKM. The J segment lost 10 bases and the V segment lost 6 bases, leaving 7 bases of the junction unmatched. There are 13 residues in the CDR3. This chain's CDR3 is CASSERAGGEQFF. CDR3 DNA: TGTGCCAGCAGCGAAAGAGCGGGAGGAGAGCAGTTCTTC.

The rearrangement uses TRBV9 and TRBJ2-2; D not resolved. Germline-derived CDR1 and CDR2 are SGDLS and YYNGEE. Trimming left V 4 bases short and J 2 bases short, with 6 bases between. The CDR3 has 13 amino acids. The CDR3 sequence: CASSPYNTGELFF. DNA for the CDR3: TGTGCCAGCAGCCCTTACAACACCGGGGAGCTGTTTTTT.

This clone was seen just once. This chain joins TRBV28 and TRBJ2-1; TRBD2 is a possible D gene (5 bases). The CDR3 contains 12 residues. Germline-derived CDR1 and CDR2 are MDHEN and SYDVKM. Trimming took off 4 bases at V and 14 bases at J, with 15 bases between the two ends. The CDR3 protein is CASSSAVRSEFF. Here the CDR3 DNA reads TGTGCCAGCAGTTCGGCAGTCCGTAGCGAGTTCTTC.

This clone came up once. The genes are TRBV12-5 and TRBJ2-3; D is perhaps TRBD1 (5 bases). Germline V gives CDR1 LGHNT, CDR2 FRNRAP. Trimming removed 2 bases at V and 2 bases at J, with 14 bases between. There are 16 residues in the CDR3. CDR3 sequence reads: CASGLPRDLDTDTQYF. The CDR3 nucleotides read TGTGCTAGTGGTTTGCCCAGGGATCTAGACACAGATACGCAGTATTTT.

The chain links TRBV25-1 to TRBJ2-5; possibly TRBD1 for D (6 bases). Trimming cost V 5 bases and J 4 bases, with 14 bases left between them. The V gene's germline CDR1 is MGHDK and CDR2 SYGVNS. The CDR3 loop spans 14 amino acids. The CDR3 reads CASSKTGERETQYF. CDR3 nucleotides: TGTGCCAGCAGTAAGACAGGCGAAAGAGAGACCCAGTACTTC.

CDR3 in amino acids: CASSIGGLAGVRETQYF. In DNA form, the CDR3 reads TGTGCCAGTAGTATAGGGGGACTAGCGGGAGTCAGAGAGACCCAGTACTTC. The chain is built from TRBV19 and TRBJ2-5, with 14 bases matching TRBD2. CDR1 LNHDA and CDR2 SQIVND come from the germline V gene (reference sequence). The CDR3 has 17 amino acids. J was trimmed by 4 bases and V by 1 base; bases with no gene match: 5.

The V and J genes are TRBV2 and TRBJ1-3, with D unclear. The CDR3 totals 12 residues. Per germline, CDR1 SNHLY and CDR2 FYNNEI. V was pared by 1 base and J by 3 bases, with 1 base between. The CDR3: CASSEGGNTIYF. The DNA for the CDR3 is TGTGCCAGCAGTGAAGGTGGAAACACCATATATTTT.